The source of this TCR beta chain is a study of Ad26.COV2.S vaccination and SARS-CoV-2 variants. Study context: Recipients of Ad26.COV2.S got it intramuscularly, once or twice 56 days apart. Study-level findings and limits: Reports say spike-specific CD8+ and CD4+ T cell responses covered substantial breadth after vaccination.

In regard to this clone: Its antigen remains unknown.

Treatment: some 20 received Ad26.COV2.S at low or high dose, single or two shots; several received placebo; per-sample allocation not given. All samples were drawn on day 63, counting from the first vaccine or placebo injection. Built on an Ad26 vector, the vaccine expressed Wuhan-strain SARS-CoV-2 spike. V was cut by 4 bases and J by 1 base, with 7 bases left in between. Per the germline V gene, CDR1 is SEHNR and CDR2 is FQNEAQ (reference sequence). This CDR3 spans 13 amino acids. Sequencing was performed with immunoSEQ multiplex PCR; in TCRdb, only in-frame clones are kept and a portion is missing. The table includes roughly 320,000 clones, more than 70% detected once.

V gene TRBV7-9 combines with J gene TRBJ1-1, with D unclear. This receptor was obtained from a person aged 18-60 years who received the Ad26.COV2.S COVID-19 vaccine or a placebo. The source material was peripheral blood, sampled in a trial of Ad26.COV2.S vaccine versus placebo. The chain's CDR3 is CASSYDQNTEAFF. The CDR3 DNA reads TGTGCCAGCAGCTATGACCAGAACACTGAAGCTTTCTTT. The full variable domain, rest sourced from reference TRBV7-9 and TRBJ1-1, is DTGVSQNPRHKITKRGQNVTFRCDPISEHNRLYWYRQTLGQGPEFLTYFQNEAQLEKSRLLSDRFSAERPKGSFSTLEIQRTEQGDSAMYLCASSYDQNTEAFFGQGTRLTVV.